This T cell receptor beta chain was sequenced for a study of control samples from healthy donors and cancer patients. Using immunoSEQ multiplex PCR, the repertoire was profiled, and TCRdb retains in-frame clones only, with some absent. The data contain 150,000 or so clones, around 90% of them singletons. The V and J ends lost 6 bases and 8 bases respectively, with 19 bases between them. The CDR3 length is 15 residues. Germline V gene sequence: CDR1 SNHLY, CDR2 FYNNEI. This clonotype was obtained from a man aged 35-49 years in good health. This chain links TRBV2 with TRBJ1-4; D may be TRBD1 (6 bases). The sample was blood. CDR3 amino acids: CASRLDRSRGEKLFF. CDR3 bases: TGTGCCAGCAGACTAGACAGGTCCCGAGGGGAAAAACTGTTTTTT.